This TCR beta chain was retrieved from a study of T cell responses to AZD1222 COVID-19 vaccine (dated by TCRdb to 2020 to 2023). Background for the entire study: TCR sequencing was performed for about 250 trial participants, of whom about 210 were given two doses of AZD1222 and about 25 were given two doses of MenACWY control vaccine. Trial participants were enrolled into age subgroups of 18-55, 56-69 and 70-plus years, which contained about 150, 28 and 57 TCR-sequenced participants, respectively. Beyond this particular receptor, the publication reports: Because no samples from the day 14 peak response were available, repertoires could be characterized only after the peak T cell response. CD4 TCRs associated with the vaccine covered the entire spike protein, and the dominant responses were in regions 160-218 and 743-854. Participants were mostly white British and included more females than males, and it was suggested by the authors that clonal diversity may have been underestimated. The 56-69-year group was small, and its depth increase did not reach significance, likely because of low power. After two AZD1222 doses, both the breadth and the depth of spike-specific TCRs were significantly higher than at day 0 and than in MenACWY recipients. Conclusions about previously exposed vaccinees were limited because only 5 or 6 AZD1222 recipients were SARS-CoV-2 seropositive at baseline. Reportedly, close to half of the unique spike-specific TCRs recognized epitopes lying outside the regions that are mutated in the B.1.351 and B.1.1.7 variants.

The germline V gene (reference sequence) gives CDR1 as LNHDA and CDR2 as SQIVND. The CDR3 sequence holds 16 residues, the cysteine and phenylalanine included. Here the CDR3 DNA is all that survives: 48 bases in frame from base 1. The junction carries 20 bases between V and J, which are trimmed by 10 bases and 0 bases respectively. Comments on this clone: The antigen it recognizes is unknown. It has no much larger one-base neighbor in the sample; base qualities were not kept.

The time point label corresponds to: baseline before first vaccination. The intended sense of this specimen's treatment or condition label: meningococcal conjugate vaccine given as trial control. Samples from vaccinated people were obtained from the UK trials COV001 and COV002, which included a single-blind randomized controlled phase 2/3 trial of AZD1222 (ChAdOx1 nCoV-19) in healthy adults. For TCRbeta chain sequencing, PBMC samples were collected from trial participants at day 0 and at day 28 after the second dose. The CDR3 regions of human TCRbeta chains were subjected to immunosequencing. On the study's bioinformatics: TCRs in the repertoires were compared against a reference library of SARS-CoV-2-specific TCRs that had been generated with the MIRA antigen-specificity platform. Breadth was defined as the fraction of unique TCRs that were SARS-CoV-2-associated. Depth was defined as the fraction of total T cells that were SARS-CoV-2-associated. Using the MIRA data, every spike-specific TCR was mapped to the spike region that the TCR reacted to and assigned to either a CD4 or a CD8 class. Log10-transformed breadth and depth values were compared by one-way ANOVA with Sidak's multiple comparisons tests. The table was pulled from immuneACCESS by TCRdb, which kept in-frame rearrangements only. Such tables lose some clones; where checked, under half of the loss comes from unresolved V genes, and the rest has no known cause. That table supplies the V and J calls and clone size; D and trimming were determined from the DNA. The sample table lists about 70,000 clones, roughly 88% of them with a count of one. The ten largest clonotypes hold 5% of the sample.

The chain uses TRBV19 and TRBJ2-3; the best D guess is TRBD2, with 7 bases matching. The receptor was derived from an adult in good health. The specimen was peripheral blood, collected on day 0 of MenACWY control vaccination. The CDR3 amino acid sequence is: CATRGGFPSSTDTQYF. The DNA is as follows: TGTGCCACTAGGGGGGGCTTTCCCTCTAGCACAGATACGCAGTATTTT.